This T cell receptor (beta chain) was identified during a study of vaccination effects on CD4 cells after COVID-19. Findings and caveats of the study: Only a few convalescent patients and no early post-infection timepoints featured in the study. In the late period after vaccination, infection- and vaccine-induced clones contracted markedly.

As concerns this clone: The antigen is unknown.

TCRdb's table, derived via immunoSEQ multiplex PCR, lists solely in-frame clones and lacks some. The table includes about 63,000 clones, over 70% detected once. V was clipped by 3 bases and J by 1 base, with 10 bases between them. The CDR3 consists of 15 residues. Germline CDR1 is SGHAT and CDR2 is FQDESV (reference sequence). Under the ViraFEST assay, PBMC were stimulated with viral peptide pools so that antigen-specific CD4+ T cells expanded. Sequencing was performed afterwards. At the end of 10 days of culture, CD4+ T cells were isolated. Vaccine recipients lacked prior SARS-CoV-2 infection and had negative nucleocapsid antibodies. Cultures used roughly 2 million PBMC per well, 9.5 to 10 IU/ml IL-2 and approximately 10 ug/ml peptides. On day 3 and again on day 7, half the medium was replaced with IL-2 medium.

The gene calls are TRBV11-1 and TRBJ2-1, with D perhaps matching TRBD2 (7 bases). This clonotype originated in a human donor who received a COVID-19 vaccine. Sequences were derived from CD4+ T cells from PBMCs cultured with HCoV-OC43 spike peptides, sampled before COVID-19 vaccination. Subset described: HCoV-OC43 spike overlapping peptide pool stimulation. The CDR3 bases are TGTGCCAGCAGCTTGCGGGGGCCATCCTACAATGAGCAGTTCTTC. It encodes CASSLRGPSYNEQFF.